A selection of T cell receptor beta chains follows, all from one sample in a study of blood T cell repertoires in COVID-19. Produced via immunoSEQ multiplex PCR; TCRdb's table is partial and in-frame only. The table records 15,000 or so clones, roughly nine tenths of them present only once. The sequencing input was peripheral blood. Receptors were obtained from a woman older than 75 with COVID-19, enrolled during active disease. The CDR3 runs from the conserved cysteine through the conserved F or W. The D gene is left open where the match is weak. Expanded clones get a size class; other rows say once, few or many, or leave the size out.

CDR3nt | CDR3aa | abundance | v_gene | d_gene | len | j_gene
TGTGCCAGCAGCTTGGGAGGGGACAGCTATGGCTACACCTTC | CASSLGGDSYGYTF | . | TRBV5-5 | TRBD1 | 14 | TRBJ1-2
TGTGCCAGCAGCTGGGGACCACGGGGGTCCTACGAGCAGTACTTC | CASSWGPRGSYEQYF | . | TRBV5-6 | . | 15 | TRBJ2-7
TGTGCCAGTACACAGGGGGCATGGGGCACAGATACGCAGTATTTT | CASTQGAWGTDTQYF | . | TRBV19 | TRBD1 | 15 | TRBJ2-3
TGTGCCAGCAGTTACGTACAGGGGAAGAGCAATCAGCCCCAGCATTTT | CASSYVQGKSNQPQHF | . | TRBV6-2/TRBV6-3 | TRBD1 | 16 | TRBJ1-5
TGCGCCAGCAGTGAGTTTTGGCTAGCGGGAACCGGGGAGCTGTTTTTT | CASSEFWLAGTGELFF | . | TRBV10-1 | TRBD2 | 16 | TRBJ2-2
TGTGCCAGCATGGGGCCTCCTGACTACAATGAGCAGTTCTTC | CASMGPPDYNEQFF | . | TRBV6-4 | . | 14 | TRBJ2-1
TGTGCCAGCAGACCCATTTACAGGGTTCCCTACGAGCAGTACTTC | CASRPIYRVPYEQYF | . | TRBV6-5 | . | 15 | TRBJ2-7
TGTGCCAGCAGCCCCCAAACGGGACAGGATAACACCATATATTTT | CASSPQTGQDNTIYF | . | TRBV3-1/TRBV3-2 | TRBD1 | 15 | TRBJ1-3
TGTGCCAGCTCGGAGGGGTTAAGGGAGTTCTTC | CASSEGLREFF | . | TRBV27 | . | 11 | TRBJ2-1
TGTGCCAGTAGTATAGCCCCCGACAGGTTTGAAGCTTTCTTT | CASSIAPDRFEAFF | . | TRBV19 | . | 14 | TRBJ1-1
TGTGCCATCAGTGAGACCGACAGGAACACTGAAGCTTTCTTT | CAISETDRNTEAFF | once | TRBV10-3 | . | 14 | TRBJ1-1
TGTGCCAGCAGCTTAGGGTCTAGCGGGGGGTACAATGAGCAGTTCTTC | CASSLGSSGGYNEQFF | . | TRBV7-3 | TRBD2 | 16 | TRBJ2-1
TGTGCCAGCTTCCTGCAGGGAGGCGGTTCACCCCTCCACTTT | CASFLQGGGSPLHF | . | TRBV5-4 | . | 14 | TRBJ1-6
TGTGCCAGCAGCTGGGGGGTTGGGGAGCAGTTCTTC | CASSWGVGEQFF | . | TRBV7-9 | . | 12 | TRBJ2-1
TGTGCCAGCCGCAGCGGGCGGGAGGGGTACAATGAGCAGTTCTTC | CASRSGREGYNEQFF | . | TRBV7-2 | TRBD2 | 15 | TRBJ2-1
TGTGCCAGCAGCTTAGCATCGACAGGGGGTCCTGAAAAACTGTTTTTT | CASSLASTGGPEKLFF | . | TRBV7-8 | TRBD1 | 16 | TRBJ1-4
TGTGCCAGCAGCCCCCGCGGCAGGGGACAAGAGACCCAGTACTTC | CASSPRGRGQETQYF | once | TRBV5-8 | . | 15 | TRBJ2-5
TGTGCCAGCAGACCTGTTGAGCTTGGCACAGATACGCAGTATTTT | CASRPVELGTDTQYF | . | TRBV7-9 | . | 15 | TRBJ2-3
TGTGCCAGCAGCCATCTCCCGCAGGGGGCCGGCCAAGAGACCCAGTACTTC | CASSHLPQGAGQETQYF | . | TRBV4-2 | TRBD1 | 17 | TRBJ2-5
TGTGCCAGCAGCTTAGTGACGGGATCCTACAATGAGCAGTTCTTC | CASSLVTGSYNEQFF | . | TRBV11-2 | . | 15 | TRBJ2-1
TGCAGCGTTGGCCCACGTGCGGGGAACACTGAAGCTTTCTTT | CSVGPRAGNTEAFF | . | TRBV29-1 | . | 14 | TRBJ1-1
TGCGCCAGCAGCATGCCTAGCGGGAGTGGAGATGAGCAGTTCTTC | CASSMPSGSGDEQFF | . | TRBV5-1 | TRBD2 | 15 | TRBJ2-1
TGCGCCAGCAGCTTACAGGGTGATAACTATGGCTACACCTTC | CASSLQGDNYGYTF | once | TRBV5-1 | . | 14 | TRBJ1-2
TGTGCCAGCAGCAAGGGACTAGCGGGGGCCTACGAGCAGTACTTC | CASSKGLAGAYEQYF | . | TRBV6-2/TRBV6-3 | TRBD2 | 15 | TRBJ2-7
TGTGCCAGTAGTATCGCAGGGTTCGAAGCTTTCTTT | CASSIAGFEAFF | . | TRBV19 | . | 12 | TRBJ1-1
TGTGCCAGCAGCCCGGGGGGGACTGGAAACACCATATATTTT | CASSPGGTGNTIYF | . | TRBV7-2 | . | 14 | TRBJ1-3
TGTGCCAGCTCAGAAAATCAGGGTCGGCGCGAGCAGTACTTC | CASSENQGRREQYF | . | TRBV18 | . | 14 | TRBJ2-7